This T cell receptor beta chain derives from a study of blood T cell repertoires in COVID-19. Study summary: Sample material is recorded as cDNA or gDNA derived from T cells, B-cell-depleted T cells, or PBMCs.

In the original workflow: Amplification with reference gene primers provided the estimates of nucleated cell counts. Some clones are missing from TCRdb's copy, which holds only in-frame ones; the method was immunoSEQ multiplex PCR. V, J and clone size are those of that table, while D and trimming were read from the DNA. The table lists 150,000 to 200,000 clones, about nine tenths of them singletons. Trimming removed 3 bases from V and 12 bases from J, with 12 bases in between. This CDR3 comprises 12 residues. CDR1 and CDR2 (germline): SEHNR, FQNEAQ (reference sequence). This clone was seen a few times. In terms of age and location, participants ranged from roughly 18 to 95 years and lived in under 30 US areas. Participants' own reports of clinical history determined their cohort assignment.

The genes are TRBV7-9 and TRBJ2-1, with a possible D match to TRBD2 (5 bases). This clonotype was sampled from a woman under 30 who had recovered from COVID-19. The source material was PBMCs or T cells enriched from blood (not recorded which). The CDR3 nucleotides read TGTGCCAGCAGCTTGGTTAGCGAGTCGCAGTTCTTC. This encodes CASSLVSESQFF.